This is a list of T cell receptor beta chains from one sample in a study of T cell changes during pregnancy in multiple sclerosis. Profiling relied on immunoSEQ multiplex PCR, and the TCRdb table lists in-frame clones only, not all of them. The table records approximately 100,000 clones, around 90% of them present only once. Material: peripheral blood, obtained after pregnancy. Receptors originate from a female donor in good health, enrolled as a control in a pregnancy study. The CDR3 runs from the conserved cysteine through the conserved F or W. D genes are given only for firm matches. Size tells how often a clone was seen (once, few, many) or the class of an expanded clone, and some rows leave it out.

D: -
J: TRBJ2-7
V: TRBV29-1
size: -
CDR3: CSVEGPLAGADEQYF
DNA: TGCAGCGTTGAAGGGCCTCTGGCAGGGGCGGACGAGCAGTACTTC

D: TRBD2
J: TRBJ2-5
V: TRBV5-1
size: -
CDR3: CASSLRTSGGAGETQYF
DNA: TGCGCCAGCAGCTTGCGGACTAGCGGGGGGGCCGGGGAGACCCAGTACTTC

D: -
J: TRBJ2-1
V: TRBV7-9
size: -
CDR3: CASSLGAGTASNEQFF
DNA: TGTGCCAGCAGCTTAGGGGCGGGGACTGCGAGCAATGAGCAGTTCTTC

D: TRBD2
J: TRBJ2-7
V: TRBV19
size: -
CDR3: CASSIGLAGAYEQYF
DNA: TGTGCCAGTAGTATCGGCCTAGCGGGAGCCTACGAGCAGTACTTC

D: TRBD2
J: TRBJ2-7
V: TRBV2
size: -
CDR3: CASILGQVAGVAVEQYF
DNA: TGTGCCAGCATCCTCGGACAAGTGGCGGGAGTTGCTGTCGAGCAGTACTTC

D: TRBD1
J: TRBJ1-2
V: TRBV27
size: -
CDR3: CASSPSGTGGVWGDYGYTF
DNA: TGTGCCAGCAGTCCCTCCGGGACAGGGGGTGTGTGGGGAGACTATGGCTACACCTTC

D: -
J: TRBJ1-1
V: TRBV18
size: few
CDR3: CASSRPEGGEAFF
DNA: TGTGCCAGCTCACGTCCGGAGGGTGGTGAAGCTTTCTTT

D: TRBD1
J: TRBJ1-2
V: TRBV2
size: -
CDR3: CASSGQGYGYTF
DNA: TGTGCCAGCAGTGGACAGGGTTATGGCTACACCTTC

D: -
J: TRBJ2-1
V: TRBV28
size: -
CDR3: CASSLEGYNEQFF
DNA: TGTGCCAGCAGTTTAGAGGGATACAATGAGCAGTTCTTC

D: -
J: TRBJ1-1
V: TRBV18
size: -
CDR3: CASSKEGMNTEAFF
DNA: TGTGCCAGCTCAAAAGAGGGCATGAACACTGAAGCTTTCTTT

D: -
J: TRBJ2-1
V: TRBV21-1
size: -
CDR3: CASSKEGGTHTNTSYNEQFF
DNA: TGTGCCAGCAGCAAAGAAGGCGGGACCCATACGAATACCTCCTACAATGAGCAGTTCTTC

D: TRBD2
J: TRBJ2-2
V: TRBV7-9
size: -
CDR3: CASSQVGGGSTGELFF
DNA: TGTGCCAGCAGCCAAGTTGGCGGGGGGAGCACCGGGGAGCTGTTTTTT

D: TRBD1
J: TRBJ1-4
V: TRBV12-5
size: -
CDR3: CASGSKLGQGATNEKLFF
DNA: TGTGCTAGTGGTTCCAAACTGGGACAGGGGGCAACTAATGAAAAACTGTTTTTT

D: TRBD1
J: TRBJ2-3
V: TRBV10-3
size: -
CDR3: CAISALDRGYTDTQYF
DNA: TGTGCCATCAGTGCTCTAGACAGGGGGTACACAGATACGCAGTATTTT

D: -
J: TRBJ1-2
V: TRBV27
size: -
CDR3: CASSPSGGGYYGYTF
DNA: TGTGCCAGCAGTCCCTCGGGAGGAGGGTACTATGGCTACACCTTC

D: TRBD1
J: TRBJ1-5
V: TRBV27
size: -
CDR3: CASSARGQPQHF
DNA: TGTGCCAGCAGTGCCAGGGGGCAGCCCCAGCATTTT

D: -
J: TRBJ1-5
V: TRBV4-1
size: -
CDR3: CASSQVSSNQPQHF
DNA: TGCGCCAGCAGCCAAGTGAGTAGCAATCAGCCCCAGCATTTT

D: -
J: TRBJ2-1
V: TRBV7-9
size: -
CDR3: CASSLLGTGSHEQFF
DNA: TGTGCCAGCAGCTTATTAGGGACCGGGAGTCATGAGCAGTTCTTC

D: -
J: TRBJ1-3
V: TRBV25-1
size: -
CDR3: CASSEQGNTIYF
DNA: TGTGCCAGCAGTGAGCAGGGAAACACCATATATTTT

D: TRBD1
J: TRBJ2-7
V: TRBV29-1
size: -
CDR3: CSTGQGYEQYF
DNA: TGCAGCACAGGACAGGGCTACGAGCAGTACTTC

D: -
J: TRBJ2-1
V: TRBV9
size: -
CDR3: CASSVDVAGALYNEQFF
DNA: TGTGCCAGCAGCGTAGATGTTGCGGGGGCCCTCTACAATGAGCAGTTCTTC

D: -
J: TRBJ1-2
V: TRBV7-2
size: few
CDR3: CASSLGAGVQYGYTF
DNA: TGTGCCAGCAGCTTAGGGGCAGGTGTCCAATATGGCTACACCTTC

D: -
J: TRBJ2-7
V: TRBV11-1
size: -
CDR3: CASSLSSGDSSYEQYF
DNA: TGTGCCAGCAGCTTATCTTCGGGTGATTCCTCCTACGAGCAGTACTTC

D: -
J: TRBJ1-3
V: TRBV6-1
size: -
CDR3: CASNGDTTSGNTIYF
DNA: TGTGCCAGCAATGGGGACACCACCTCTGGAAACACCATATATTTT

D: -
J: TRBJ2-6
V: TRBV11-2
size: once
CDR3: CASSPLYGGTSGANVLTF
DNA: TGTGCCAGCAGCCCCCTATATGGCGGTACTTCTGGGGCCAACGTCCTGACTTTC

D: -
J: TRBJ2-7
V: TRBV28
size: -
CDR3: CASSFPDNLGEQYF
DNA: TGTGCCAGCAGTTTCCCTGACAATCTGGGCGAGCAGTACTTC